This TCR beta chain was captured by sequencing in a study of blood T cell repertoires in COVID-19. Study context: In each case, the material was cDNA or gDNA derived from T cells, B-cell-depleted T cells, or PBMCs.

V lost 5 bases and J lost 2; bases outside the gene matches: 7. Looked up from germline, CDR1 is SGHAT and CDR2 is FQNNGV. The CDR3 is 16 residues long. Clones were sequenced by immunoSEQ multiplex PCR, and TCRdb holds only the in-frame ones, with some missing. The sample consists of about 6,600 clones, around 87% of them appearing once. The sequencing input was peripheral blood. V usage is TRBV11-2 and J usage is TRBJ2-7, with 12 positions matching TRBD2. This receptor was taken from a man aged 80 or over with active COVID-19. CDR3 region: CASSPRRLAGAYEQYF. The CDR3 bases are TGTGCCAGCAGCCCGAGACGACTAGCGGGAGCCTACGAGCAGTACTTC.